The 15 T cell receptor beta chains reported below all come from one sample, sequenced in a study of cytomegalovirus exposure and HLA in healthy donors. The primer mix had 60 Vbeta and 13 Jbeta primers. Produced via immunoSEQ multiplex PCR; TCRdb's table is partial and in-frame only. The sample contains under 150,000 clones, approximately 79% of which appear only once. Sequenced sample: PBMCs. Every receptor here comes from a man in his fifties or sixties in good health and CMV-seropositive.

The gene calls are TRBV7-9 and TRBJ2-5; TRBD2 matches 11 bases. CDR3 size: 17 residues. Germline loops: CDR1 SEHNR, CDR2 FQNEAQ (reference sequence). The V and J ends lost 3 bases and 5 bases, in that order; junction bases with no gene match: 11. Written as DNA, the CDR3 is TGTGCCAGCAGCTTGGCGCTAGCGGGGGGTCGCAGTGAGACCCAGTACTTC. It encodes CASSLALAGGRSETQYF.

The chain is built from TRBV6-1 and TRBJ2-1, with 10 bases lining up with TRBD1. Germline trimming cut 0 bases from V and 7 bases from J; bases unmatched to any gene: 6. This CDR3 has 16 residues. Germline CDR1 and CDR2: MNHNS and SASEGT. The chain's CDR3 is CASSEAVGTGANEQFF. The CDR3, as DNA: TGTGCCAGCAGTGAAGCGGTGGGGACAGGGGCGAATGAGCAGTTCTTC.

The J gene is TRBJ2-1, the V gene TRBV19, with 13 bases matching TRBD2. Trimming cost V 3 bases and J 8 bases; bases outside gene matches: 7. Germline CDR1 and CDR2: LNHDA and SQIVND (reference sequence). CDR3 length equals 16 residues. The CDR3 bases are TGTGCCAGTAGTATTCACTCCGGACTAGCGGGAGATGAGCAGTTCTTC. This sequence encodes CASSIHSGLAGDEQFF.

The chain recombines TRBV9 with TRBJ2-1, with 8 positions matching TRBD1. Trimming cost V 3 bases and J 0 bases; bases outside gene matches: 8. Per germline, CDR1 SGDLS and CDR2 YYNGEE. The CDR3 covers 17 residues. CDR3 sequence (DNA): TGTGCCAGCAGCGCCCCCAGGGGGCAGAGCTCCTACAATGAGCAGTTCTTC. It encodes CASSAPRGQSSYNEQFF.

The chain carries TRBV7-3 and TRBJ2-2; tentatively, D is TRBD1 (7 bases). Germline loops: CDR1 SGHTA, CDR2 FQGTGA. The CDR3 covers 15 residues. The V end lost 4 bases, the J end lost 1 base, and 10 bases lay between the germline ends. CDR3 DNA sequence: TGTGCCAGCAGCTCGCAGGGGGGGAACACCGGGGAGCTGTTTTTT. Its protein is CASSSQGGNTGELFF.

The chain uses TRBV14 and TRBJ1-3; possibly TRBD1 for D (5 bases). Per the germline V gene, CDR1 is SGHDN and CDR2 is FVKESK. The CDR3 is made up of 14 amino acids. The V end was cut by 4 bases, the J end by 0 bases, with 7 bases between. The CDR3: CASSRDFSGNTIYF. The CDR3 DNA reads TGTGCCAGCAGCCGGGACTTCTCTGGAAACACCATATATTTT.

CDR3 loop: CASSHPSGVNTGELFF. The CDR3 nucleotides read TGTGCCAGCAGCCATCCTAGCGGTGTGAACACCGGGGAGCTGTTTTTT. The V and J genes are TRBV4-2 and TRBJ2-2; 7 bases are a match to TRBD2. CDR3 length: 16 amino acids. Trimming cost V 3 bases and J 1 base; bases outside gene matches: 5. Germline lookup yields CDR1 LGHNA and CDR2 YNFKEQ.

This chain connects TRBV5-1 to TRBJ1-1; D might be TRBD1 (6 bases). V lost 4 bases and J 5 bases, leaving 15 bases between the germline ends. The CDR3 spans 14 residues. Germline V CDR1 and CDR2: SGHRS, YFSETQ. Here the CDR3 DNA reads TGCGCCAGCAGCCCAACGGGGCAGGGGACTGAAGCTTTCTTT. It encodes CASSPTGQGTEAFF.

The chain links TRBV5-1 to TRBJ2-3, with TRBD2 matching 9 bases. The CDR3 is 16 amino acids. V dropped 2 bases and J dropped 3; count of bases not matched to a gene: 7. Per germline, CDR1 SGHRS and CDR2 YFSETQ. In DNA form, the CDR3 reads TGCGCCAGCAGCTTTGGAGGCGGGGGGGCAACAGATACGCAGTATTTT. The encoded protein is CASSFGGGGATDTQYF.

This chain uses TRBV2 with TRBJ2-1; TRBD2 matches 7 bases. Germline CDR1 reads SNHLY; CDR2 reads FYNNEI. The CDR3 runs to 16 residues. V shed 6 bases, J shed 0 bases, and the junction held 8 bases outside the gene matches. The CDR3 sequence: CASRGSGYRSYNEQFF. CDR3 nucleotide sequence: TGTGCCAGCAGAGGTAGCGGGTACCGCTCCTACAATGAGCAGTTCTTC.

The CDR3 nucleotides read TGTGCCAGACTGCTGTACGAGCAGTACTTC. Translated, it gives CARLLYEQYF. The chain is built from TRBV19 and TRBJ2-7; D gene unclear. Trimming took off 9 bases at V and 4 bases at J, with 7 bases between the two ends. The CDR3 sequence is 10 residues long. Germline V gives CDR1 LNHDA, CDR2 SQIVND (reference sequence). Using reference TRBV19 and TRBJ2-7 for the parts outside the CDR3, the full variable domain is DGGITQSPKYLFRKEGQNVTLSCEQNLNHDAMYWYRQDPGQGLRLIYYSQIVNDFQKGDIAEGYSVSREKKESFPLTVTSAQKNPTAFYLCARLLYEQYFGPGTRLTVT.

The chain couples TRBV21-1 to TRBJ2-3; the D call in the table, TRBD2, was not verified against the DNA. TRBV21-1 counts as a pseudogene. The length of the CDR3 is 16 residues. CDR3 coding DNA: TGTGCCAGCAGCAAAGGTAAGAAGGGGCCGGAGGGTACGCAGTATTTT. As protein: CASSKGKKGPEGTQYF.

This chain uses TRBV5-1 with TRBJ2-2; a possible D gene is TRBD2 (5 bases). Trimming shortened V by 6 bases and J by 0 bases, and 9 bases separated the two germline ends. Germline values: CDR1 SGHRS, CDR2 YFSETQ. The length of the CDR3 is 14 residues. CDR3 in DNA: TGCGCCAGCACTGAGGGATCGAACACCGGGGAGCTGTTTTTT. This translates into CASTEGSNTGELFF. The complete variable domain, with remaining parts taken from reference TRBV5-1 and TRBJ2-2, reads KAGVTQTPRYLIKTRGQQVTLSCSPISGHRSVSWYQQTPGQGLQFLFEYFSETQRNKGNFPGRFSGRQFSNSRSEMNVSTLELGDSALYLCASTEGSNTGELFFGEGSRLTVL.

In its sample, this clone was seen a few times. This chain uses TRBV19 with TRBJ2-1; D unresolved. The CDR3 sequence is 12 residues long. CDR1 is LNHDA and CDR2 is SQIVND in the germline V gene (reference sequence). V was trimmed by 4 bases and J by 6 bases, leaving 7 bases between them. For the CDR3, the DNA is TGTGCCAGTAGTACCTTTTTCAATGAGCAGTTCTTC. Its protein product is CASSTFFNEQFF.

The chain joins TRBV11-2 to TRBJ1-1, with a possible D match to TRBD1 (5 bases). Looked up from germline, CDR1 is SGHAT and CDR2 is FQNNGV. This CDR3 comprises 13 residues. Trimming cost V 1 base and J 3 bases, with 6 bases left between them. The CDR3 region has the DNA TGTGCCAGCAGCTTAGTCAGGGACACTGAAGCTTTCTTT. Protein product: CASSLVRDTEAFF.